The 18 T cell receptor beta chains below come from one sample, sequenced in a study of follicular helper T cells after annual influenza vaccination. Assay used: immunoSEQ multiplex PCR; TCRdb lists only in-frame clones, some missing. The table records some 8,300 clones, roughly 80% of them present only once. Regarding time point: 2015-2016 season, 7 days after influenza vaccination. The material was CXCR5+ CD38- circulating T follicular helper cells from blood, obtained 7 days after influenza vaccination. The subset was: circulating Tfh, non-naive CD4+CXCR5+PD-1+ (ICOS+CD38+ or ICOS-CD38-). The origin of the receptors is an adult who received the influenza vaccine.

This rearrangement joins TRBV5-4 to TRBJ1-2; D call uncertain. V was pared by 4 bases and J by 1 base, with 8 bases between. The germline V gene has CDR1 SGHNT and CDR2 YYREEE (reference sequence). The CDR3 is 13 residues long. The CDR3 here is CASSTDNNYGYTF. The DNA of the CDR3 is TGTGCCAGCAGCACTGACAATAACTATGGCTACACCTTC.

The chain combines TRBV7-2 with TRBJ2-3, with 11 nucleotides matching TRBD2. The ends lost 5 bases at V and 10 bases at J; junction bases unmatched: 11. The CDR3 sequence is 15 residues long. Germline V CDR1 and CDR2: SGHTA, FQGNSA. Here the CDR3 DNA reads TGTGCCAGCAGCCAACTAGCGGGGGCGAGTGGGGCGCAGTATTTT. Protein: CASSQLAGASGAQYF. Drawing the rest from reference TRBV7-2 and TRBJ2-3, the complete variable domain is GAGVSQSPSNKVTEKGKDVELRCDPISGHTALYWYRQSLGQGLEFLIYFQGNSAPDKSGLPSDRFSAERTGGSVSTLTIQRTQQEDSAVYLCASSQLAGASGAQYFGPGTRLTVL.

The gene calls are TRBV5-4 and TRBJ2-7; D call uncertain. Trimming pared 1 base from V and 3 bases from J, leaving 11 bases between. The CDR3 loop spans 14 amino acids. Germline V gives CDR1 SGHNT, CDR2 YYREEE (reference sequence). Here the CDR3 DNA reads TGTGCCAGCAGCTTGTCGGCAGGTAACTACGAGCAGTACTTC. Protein sequence: CASSLSAGNYEQYF.

The CDR3 region is CSARERTRIFF. DNA for the CDR3: TGCAGTGCTAGAGAAAGGACTAGAATTTTCTTC. The chain links TRBV20-1 to TRBJ2-1, with 7 bases fitting TRBD2. Germline CDR1 DFQATT, CDR2 SNEGSKA (reference sequence). The CDR3 runs to 11 residues. V shed 0 bases and J 16 bases; nucleotides not matched to a gene: 6.

V gene TRBV28 combines with J gene TRBJ2-3; D is unresolved. The V end was cut by 4 bases, the J end by 3 bases, with 11 bases between. The CDR3 runs to 14 residues. Germline V gives CDR1 MDHEN, CDR2 SYDVKM. The chain's CDR3 is CASSSDPRTDTQYF. CDR3 sequence (DNA): TGTGCCAGCAGTTCGGACCCGAGGACAGATACGCAGTATTTT. The variable domain in full, completed from reference TRBV28 and TRBJ2-3, reads DVKVTQSSRYLVKRTGEKVFLECVQDMDHENMFWYRQDPGLGLRLIYFSYDVKMKEKGDIPEGYSVSREKKERFSLILESASTNQTSMYLCASSSDPRTDTQYFGPGTRLTVL.

The chain employs TRBV7-9 and TRBJ2-7, with no clear D. The CDR3 covers 11 residues. Trimming removed 5 bases from V and 9 bases from J, with 11 bases in between. Per germline, CDR1 SEHNR and CDR2 FQNEAQ (reference sequence). The CDR3: CASSVRARQYF. The CDR3 DNA is TGTGCCAGCAGCGTCCGGGCCCGGCAGTACTTC. Based on the CDR3 plus reference TRBV7-9 and TRBJ2-7, the full variable domain is DTGVSQNPRHKITKRGQNVTFRCDPISEHNRLYWYRQTLGQGPEFLTYFQNEAQLEKSRLLSDRFSAERPKGSFSTLEIQRTEQGDSAMYLCASSVRARQYFGPGTRLTVT.

The gene calls are TRBV30 and TRBJ1-1, with D uncertain. Trimming removed 3 bases from V and 0 bases from J, with 5 bases in between. CDR3 length: 12 amino acids. From germline, CDR1 is GTSNPN and CDR2 SVGIG (reference sequence). CDR3 DNA: TGTGCCTGGAGAGGCATGAACACTGAAGCTTTCTTT. As protein: CAWRGMNTEAFF.

The J gene is TRBJ1-2, the V gene TRBV7-8; 8 bases align to TRBD1. Germline V lookup: CDR1 SGHVS, CDR2 FQNEAQ. The ends lost 6 bases at V and 4 bases at J; junction bases unmatched: 4. The CDR3 length is 13 residues. CDR3 residues: CASSQQGVYGYTF. The DNA for the CDR3 is TGTGCCAGCAGTCAACAGGGGGTCTATGGCTACACCTTC.

The sample holds a few counts of this clone. The genes are TRBV7-2 and TRBJ2-7; no clear D. This CDR3 spans 14 amino acids. Germline V CDR1 and CDR2: SGHTA, FQGNSA. Trimming pared 1 base from V and 0 bases from J, leaving 7 bases between. The CDR3 nucleotides are TGTGCCAGCAGCTTAGGTTACTCCTCCTACGAGCAGTACTTC. Its translation is CASSLGYSSYEQYF.

The J gene is TRBJ1-6, the V gene TRBV27; 7 nucleotides match TRBD1. Germline V lookup: CDR1 MNHEY, CDR2 SMNVEV (reference sequence). This CDR3 has 18 amino acids. With V trimmed by 6 bases and J by 3 bases, 14 bases remained unmatched. For the CDR3, the DNA is TGTGCCAGCAGCAAAAAGGCACAGGGGACAATCTATAATTCACCCCTCCACTTT. Translated, it gives CASSKKAQGTIYNSPLHF.

The chain recombines TRBV19 with TRBJ2-5, with 7 bases aligning to TRBD1. The J call is uncertain, as TRBJ2-7 better fits the DNA end. This CDR3 has 14 residues. Germline-derived CDR1 and CDR2 are LNHDA and SQIVND (reference sequence). The CDR3 DNA follows: TGTGCCAGTTCTACTCGGGGACAGACCCACGAGCAGTACTTC. Its protein product is CASSTRGQTHEQYF.

The V and J genes are TRBV21-1 and TRBJ1-1. TRBV21-1 is a listed pseudogene. The CDR3 length is 14 residues. The CDR3 here is CASGSGGFNTEAFF. Here the CDR3 DNA reads TGTGCCAGCGGTAGCGGGGGATTTAACACTGAAGCTTTCTTT.

The J gene is TRBJ1-2, the V gene TRBV5-1; D gene ambiguous. Between the trimmed V and J ends, which lost 0 bases and 2 bases, there was a span of 8 bases. The CDR3 spans 14 residues. In germline, CDR1 is SGHRS, CDR2 YFSETQ. CDR3 nucleotides: TGCGCCAGCAGCTTGGAGACGCCCAACTATGGCTACACCTTC. Protein: CASSLETPNYGYTF.

The rearrangement links TRBV2 to TRBJ2-5; D call uncertain. The length of the CDR3 is 13 residues. Germline V gene data show CDR1 as SNHLY and CDR2 as FYNNEI. V was shortened by 6 bases and J by 2 bases, with 10 bases between the two germline ends. This CDR3 reads CASRWHLQETQYF. The CDR3 nucleotides read TGTGCCAGCAGATGGCACTTACAAGAGACCCAGTACTTC.

The rearrangement uses TRBV19 and TRBJ1-2; D is undetermined. Trimming stripped 10 bases from V and 4 bases from J, with 10 bases between. Germline lookup yields CDR1 LNHDA and CDR2 SQIVND (reference sequence). This CDR3 is built from 11 residues. CDR3 region: CATYYGYGYTF. CDR3 nucleotide sequence: TGTGCCACGTATTACGGCTATGGCTACACCTTC.

The gene calls are TRBV11-2 and TRBJ1-6, with D unclear. The germline V gene encodes CDR1 SGHAT and CDR2 FQNNGV. V lost 2 bases and J lost 0, with 8 bases in between. The CDR3 runs 16 residues. CDR3 region: CASSLRGSSYNSPLHF. For the CDR3, the DNA is TGTGCCAGCAGCTTAAGAGGGAGCTCCTATAATTCACCCCTCCACTTT.

V gene TRBV18 combines with J gene TRBJ1-2; D may be TRBD1 (5 bases). Trimming cost V 3 bases and J 2 bases, with 10 bases left between them. Germline V gene sequence: CDR1 KGHSH, CDR2 LQKENI. The CDR3 totals 14 residues. The CDR3 here is CASSPAGRNYGYTF. CDR3 nucleotide sequence: TGTGCCAGCTCACCCGCGGGACGAAACTATGGCTACACCTTC.

This rearrangement joins TRBV19 to TRBJ2-6; either TRBD1 or TRBD2 may fit D (5 bases each). V lost 3 bases and J lost 1, with 13 bases in between. Per germline, CDR1 LNHDA and CDR2 SQIVND (reference sequence). This CDR3 is 17 amino acids long. CDR3 in amino acids: CASSMGIGASGANVLTF. CDR3 sequence (DNA): TGTGCCAGTAGTATGGGGATCGGGGCTTCTGGGGCCAACGTCCTGACTTTC. Using reference TRBV19 and TRBJ2-6 for the parts outside the CDR3, the full variable domain is DGGITQSPKYLFRKEGQNVTLSCEQNLNHDAMYWYRQDPGQGLRLIYYSQIVNDFQKGDIAEGYSVSREKKESFPLTVTSAQKNPTAFYLCASSMGIGASGANVLTFGAGSRLTVL.